This T cell receptor (beta chain) came from a study of blood T cell repertoires in COVID-19. Ages ranged from roughly 18 to 95 years, with residence in around 24 US areas. Looked up from germline, CDR1 is SNHLY and CDR2 is FYNNEI. The CDR3 length is 19 residues. V was clipped by 6 bases and J by 1 base; unmatched bases: 17. Produced via immunoSEQ multiplex PCR; TCRdb's table is partial and in-frame only. This table holds under 350,000 clones, roughly 91% found once. This TCR came from a woman aged 55-70 years who had recovered from COVID-19. The sample was PBMCs or T cells enriched from blood (not recorded which). The gene calls are TRBV2 and TRBJ2-3; 9 bases line up with TRBD2. As DNA, the CDR3 is TGTGCCAGCAGAGACATCCTAGGTAGTAGCGGGGGAGGCACAGATACGCAGTATTTT. This encodes CASRDILGSSGGGTDTQYF.